This T cell receptor beta chain was documented in a study of beta chain features in type 1 diabetes. Broader study findings: Within the patient group, naive, central memory and Treg TCRB repertoires appeared more similar to each other than within healthy donors.

In the case of this clone: The antigen is not known.

Reverse transcribing all isolated RNA meant expressed TCRB transcripts were sequenced. Profiling relied on immunoSEQ multiplex PCR, and the TCRdb table lists in-frame clones only, not all of them. The table includes a few hundred thousand clones, around 13% detected once. The J segment lost 3 bases and the V segment lost 6 bases, leaving 9 bases of the junction unmatched. CDR1 MNHNS and CDR2 SASEGT come from the germline V gene. There are 17 residues in the CDR3. This receptor was identified in a man aged 30 to 39 in good health. This rearrangement joins TRBV6-1 to TRBJ2-3; 13 nucleotides align to TRBD2. Material for sequencing was naive CD4+ T cells from blood. The CDR3 protein is CASRETSGRGGTDTQYF. The DNA for the CDR3 is TGTGCCAGCAGGGAAACTAGCGGGAGGGGTGGTACAGATACGCAGTATTTT.